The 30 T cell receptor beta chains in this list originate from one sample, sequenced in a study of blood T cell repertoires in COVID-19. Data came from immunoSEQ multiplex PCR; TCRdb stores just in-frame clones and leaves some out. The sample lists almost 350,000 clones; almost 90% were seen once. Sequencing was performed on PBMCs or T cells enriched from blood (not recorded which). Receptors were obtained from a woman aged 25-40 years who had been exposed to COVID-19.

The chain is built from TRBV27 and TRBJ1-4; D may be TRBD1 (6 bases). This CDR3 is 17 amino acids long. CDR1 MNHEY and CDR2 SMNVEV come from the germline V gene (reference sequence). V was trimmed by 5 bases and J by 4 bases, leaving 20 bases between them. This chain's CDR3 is CASSTLTSGAHNEKLFF. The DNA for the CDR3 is TGTGCCAGCAGTACGCTCACTTCAGGGGCGCATAATGAAAAACTGTTTTTT.

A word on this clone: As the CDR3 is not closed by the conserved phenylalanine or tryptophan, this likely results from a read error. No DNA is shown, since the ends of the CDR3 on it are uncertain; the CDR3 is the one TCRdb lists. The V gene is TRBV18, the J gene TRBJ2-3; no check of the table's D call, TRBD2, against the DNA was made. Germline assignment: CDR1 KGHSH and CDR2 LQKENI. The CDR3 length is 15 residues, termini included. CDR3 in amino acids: CASSPRPDLGGVSLL.

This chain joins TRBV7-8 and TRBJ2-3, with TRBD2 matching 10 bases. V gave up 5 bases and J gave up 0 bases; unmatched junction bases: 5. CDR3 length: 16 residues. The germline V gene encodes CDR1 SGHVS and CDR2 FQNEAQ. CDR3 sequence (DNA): TGTGCCAGCAGCCGATTAGCGGGGGGTAGCACAGATACGCAGTATTTT. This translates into CASSRLAGGSTDTQYF. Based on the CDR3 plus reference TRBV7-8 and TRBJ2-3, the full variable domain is GAGVSQSPRYKVAKRGQDVALRCDPISGHVSLFWYQQALGQGPEFLTYFQNEAQLDKSGLPSDRFFAERPEGSVSTLKIQRTQQEDSAVYLCASSRLAGGSTDTQYFGPGTRLTVL.

The CDR3 DNA reads TGTGCCACCAGCAGAGGCCCACAGGGTATTAGTGAAAAACTGTTTTTT. Encoded protein: CATSRGPQGISEKLFF. The rearrangement uses TRBV15 and TRBJ1-4; D is perhaps TRBD1 (6 bases). The CDR3 has 16 residues. Trimming took 1 base from V and 7 from J, leaving 16 bases between them. CDR1 LNHNV and CDR2 YYDKDF come from the germline V gene (reference sequence).

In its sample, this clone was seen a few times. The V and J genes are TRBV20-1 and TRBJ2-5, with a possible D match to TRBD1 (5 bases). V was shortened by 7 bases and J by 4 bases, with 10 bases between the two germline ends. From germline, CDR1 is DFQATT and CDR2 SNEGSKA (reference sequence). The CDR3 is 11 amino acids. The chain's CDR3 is CSVIGAETQYF. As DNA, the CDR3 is TGCAGTGTCATTGGGGCAGAGACCCAGTACTTC.

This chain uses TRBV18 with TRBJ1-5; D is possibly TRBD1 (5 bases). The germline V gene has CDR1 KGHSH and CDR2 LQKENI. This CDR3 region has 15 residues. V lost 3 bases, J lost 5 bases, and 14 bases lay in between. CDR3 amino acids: CASSPQGLGYQPQHF. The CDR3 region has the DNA TGTGCCAGCTCACCCCAGGGTTTGGGTTATCAGCCCCAGCATTTT.

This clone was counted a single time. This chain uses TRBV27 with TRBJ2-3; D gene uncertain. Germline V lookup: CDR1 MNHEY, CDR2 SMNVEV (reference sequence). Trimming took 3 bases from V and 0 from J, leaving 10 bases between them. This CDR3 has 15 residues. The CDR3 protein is CASSFLGSSTDTQYF. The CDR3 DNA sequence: TGTGCCAGCAGTTTCCTTGGCAGTAGCACAGATACGCAGTATTTT.

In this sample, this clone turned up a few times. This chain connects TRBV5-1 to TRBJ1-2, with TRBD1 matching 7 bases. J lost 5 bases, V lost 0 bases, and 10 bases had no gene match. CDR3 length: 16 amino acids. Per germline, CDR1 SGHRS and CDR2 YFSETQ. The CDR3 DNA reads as TGCGCCAGCAGCTTGGGAACAACAGGGGATCCATATGGCTACACCTTC. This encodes CASSLGTTGDPYGYTF.

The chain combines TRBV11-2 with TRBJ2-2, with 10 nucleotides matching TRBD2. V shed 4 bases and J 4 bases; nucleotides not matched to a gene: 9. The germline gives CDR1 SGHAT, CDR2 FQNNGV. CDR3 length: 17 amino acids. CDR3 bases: TGTGCCAGCAGCTCGGTAGAGGGACTAGCGATCACCGGGGAGCTGTTTTTT. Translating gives CASSSVEGLAITGELFF.

The CDR3 DNA sequence: TGTGCCAGCAGTGAGCCGGACAGGGGGCGCGGTGAAAAACTGTTTTTT. This translates into CASSEPDRGRGEKLFF. The chain couples TRBV28 to TRBJ1-4, with TRBD1 identical over 11 bases. Germline values: CDR1 MDHEN, CDR2 SYDVKM. This CDR3 is 16 amino acids long. V was clipped by 5 bases and J by 7 bases; unmatched bases: 9.

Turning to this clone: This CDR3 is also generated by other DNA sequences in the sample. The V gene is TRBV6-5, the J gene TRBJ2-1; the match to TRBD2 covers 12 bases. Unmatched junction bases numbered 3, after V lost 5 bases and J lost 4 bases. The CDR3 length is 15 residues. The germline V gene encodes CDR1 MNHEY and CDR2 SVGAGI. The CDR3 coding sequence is TGTGCCAGCAGTCAGACTAGCGGGAGTTACAATGAGCAGTTCTTC. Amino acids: CASSQTSGSYNEQFF.

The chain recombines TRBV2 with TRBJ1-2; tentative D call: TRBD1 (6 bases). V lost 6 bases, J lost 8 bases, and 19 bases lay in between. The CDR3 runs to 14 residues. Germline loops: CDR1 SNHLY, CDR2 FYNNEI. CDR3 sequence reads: CASRLEQGVYGYTF. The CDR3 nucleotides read TGTGCCAGCAGACTAGAACAGGGAGTCTACGGCTACACCTTC.

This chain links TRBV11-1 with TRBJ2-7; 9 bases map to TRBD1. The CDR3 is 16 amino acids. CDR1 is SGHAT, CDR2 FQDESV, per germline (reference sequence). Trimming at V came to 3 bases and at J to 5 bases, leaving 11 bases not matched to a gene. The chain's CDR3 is CASSFRGDRAAHEQYF. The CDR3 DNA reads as TGTGCCAGCAGCTTTCGGGGGGACAGGGCCGCCCACGAGCAGTACTTC.

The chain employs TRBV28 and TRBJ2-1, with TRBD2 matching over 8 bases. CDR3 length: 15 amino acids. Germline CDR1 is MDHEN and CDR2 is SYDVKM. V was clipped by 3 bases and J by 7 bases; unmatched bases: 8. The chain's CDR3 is CASSLRASGLNEQFF. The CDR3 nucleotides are TGTGCCAGCAGTTTGAGGGCTAGCGGGCTGAATGAGCAGTTCTTC.

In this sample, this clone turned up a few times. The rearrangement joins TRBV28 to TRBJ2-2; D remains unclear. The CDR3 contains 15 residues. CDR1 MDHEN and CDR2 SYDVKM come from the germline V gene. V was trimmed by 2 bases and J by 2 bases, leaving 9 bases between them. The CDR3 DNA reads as TGTGCCAGCAGTTTAACTGAGACTAACACCGGGGAGCTGTTTTTT. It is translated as CASSLTETNTGELFF.

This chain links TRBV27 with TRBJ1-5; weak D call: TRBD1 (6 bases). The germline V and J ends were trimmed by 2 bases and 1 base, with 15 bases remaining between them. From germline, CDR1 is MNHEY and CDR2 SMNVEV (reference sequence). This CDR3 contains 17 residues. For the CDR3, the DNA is TGTGCCAGCAGTTTAGGAGGGGGGGCCCCAAGCAATCAGCCCCAGCATTTT. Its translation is CASSLGGGAPSNQPQHF.

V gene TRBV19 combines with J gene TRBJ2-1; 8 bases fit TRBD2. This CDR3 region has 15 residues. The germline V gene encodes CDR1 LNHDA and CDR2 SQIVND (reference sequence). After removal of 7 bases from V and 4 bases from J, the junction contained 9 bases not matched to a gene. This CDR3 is CASTPPGTSYNEQFF. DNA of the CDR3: TGTGCCAGTACCCCCCCCGGGACTAGTTACAATGAGCAGTTCTTC.

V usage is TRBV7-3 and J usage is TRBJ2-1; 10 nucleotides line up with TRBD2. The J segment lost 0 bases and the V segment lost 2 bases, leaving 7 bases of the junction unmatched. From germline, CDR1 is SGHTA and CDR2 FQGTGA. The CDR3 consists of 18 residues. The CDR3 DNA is TGTGCCAGCAGCTTACTGGGGGCTAGCGGGAGCTCCTACAATGAGCAGTTCTTC. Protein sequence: CASSLLGASGSSYNEQFF.

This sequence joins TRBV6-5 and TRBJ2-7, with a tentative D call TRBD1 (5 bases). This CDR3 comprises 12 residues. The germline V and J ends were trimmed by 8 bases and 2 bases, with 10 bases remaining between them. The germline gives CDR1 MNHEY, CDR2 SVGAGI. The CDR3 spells CASRQNPYEQYF. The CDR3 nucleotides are TGTGCCAGCCGACAGAACCCCTACGAGCAGTACTTC.

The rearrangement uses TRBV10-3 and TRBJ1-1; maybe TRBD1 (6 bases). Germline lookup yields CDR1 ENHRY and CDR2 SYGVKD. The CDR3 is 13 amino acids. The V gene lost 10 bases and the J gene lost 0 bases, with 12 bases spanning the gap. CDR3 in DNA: TGTGCCAGCGCGACAGGAGTGAACACTGAAGCTTTCTTT. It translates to CASATGVNTEAFF.

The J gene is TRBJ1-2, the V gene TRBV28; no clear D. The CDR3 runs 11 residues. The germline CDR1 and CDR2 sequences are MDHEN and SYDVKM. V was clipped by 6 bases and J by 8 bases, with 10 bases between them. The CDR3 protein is CASSHLRGYTF. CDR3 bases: TGTGCCAGCAGCCACCTACGAGGCTACACCTTC.

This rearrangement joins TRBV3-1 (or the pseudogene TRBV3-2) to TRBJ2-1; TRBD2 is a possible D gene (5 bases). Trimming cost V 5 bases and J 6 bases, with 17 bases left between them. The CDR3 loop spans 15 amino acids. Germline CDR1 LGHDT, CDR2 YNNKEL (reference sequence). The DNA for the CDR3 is TGTGCCAGCAGCTTCAGTAGCAAGGGAGTCAATGAGCAGTTCTTC. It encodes CASSFSSKGVNEQFF.

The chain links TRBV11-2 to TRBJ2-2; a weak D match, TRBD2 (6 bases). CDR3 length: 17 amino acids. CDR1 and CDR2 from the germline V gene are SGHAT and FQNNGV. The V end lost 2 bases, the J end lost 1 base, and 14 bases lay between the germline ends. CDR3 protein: CASSLRSGTRNTGELFF. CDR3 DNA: TGTGCCAGCAGCTTAAGGTCCGGGACTCGGAACACCGGGGAGCTGTTTTTT.

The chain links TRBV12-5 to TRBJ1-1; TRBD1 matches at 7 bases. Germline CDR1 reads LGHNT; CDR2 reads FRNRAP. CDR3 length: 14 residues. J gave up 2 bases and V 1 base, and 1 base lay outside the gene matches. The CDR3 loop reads CASGLDRGNTEAFF. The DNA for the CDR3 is TGTGCTAGTGGTTTGGACAGGGGAAACACTGAAGCTTTCTTT.

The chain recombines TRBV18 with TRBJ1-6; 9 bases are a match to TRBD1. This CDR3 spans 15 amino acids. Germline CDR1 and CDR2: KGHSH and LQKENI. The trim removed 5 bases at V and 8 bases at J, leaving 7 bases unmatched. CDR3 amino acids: CASSTGGTEDSPLHF. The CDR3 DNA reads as TGTGCCAGCTCAACAGGGGGCACTGAGGATTCACCCCTCCACTTT. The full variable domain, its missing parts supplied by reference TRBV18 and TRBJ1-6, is NAGVMQNPRHLVRRRGQEARLRCSPMKGHSHVYWYRQLPEEGLKFMVYLQKENIIDESGMPKERFSAEFPKEGPSILRIQQVVRGDSAAYFCASSTGGTEDSPLHFGNGTRLTVT.

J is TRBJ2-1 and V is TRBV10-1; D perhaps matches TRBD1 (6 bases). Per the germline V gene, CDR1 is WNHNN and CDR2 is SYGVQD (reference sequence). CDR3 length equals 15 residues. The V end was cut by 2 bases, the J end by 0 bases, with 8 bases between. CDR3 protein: CASSEIQGSYNEQFF. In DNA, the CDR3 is TGCGCCAGCAGTGAGATACAGGGCTCCTACAATGAGCAGTTCTTC.

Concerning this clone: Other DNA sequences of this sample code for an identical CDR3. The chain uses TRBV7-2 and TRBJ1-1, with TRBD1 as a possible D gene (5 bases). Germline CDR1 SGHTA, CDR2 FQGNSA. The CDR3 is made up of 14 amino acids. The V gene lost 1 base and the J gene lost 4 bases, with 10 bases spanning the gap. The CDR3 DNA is TGTGCCAGCAGCTTAGTGGGGGGGGGCACTGAAGCTTTCTTT. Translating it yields CASSLVGGGTEAFF.

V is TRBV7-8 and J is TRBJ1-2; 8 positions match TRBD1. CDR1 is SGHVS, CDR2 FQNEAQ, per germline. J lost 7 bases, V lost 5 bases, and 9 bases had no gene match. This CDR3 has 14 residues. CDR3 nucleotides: TGTGCCAGCAGCCCGAATTCCGGGACAGGTGGCTACACCTTC. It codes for CASSPNSGTGGYTF.

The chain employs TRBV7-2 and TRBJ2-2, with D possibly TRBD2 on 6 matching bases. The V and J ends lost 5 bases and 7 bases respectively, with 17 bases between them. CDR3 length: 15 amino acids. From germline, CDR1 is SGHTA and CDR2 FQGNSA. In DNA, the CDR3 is TGTGCCAGCAGCCCCACCGGGAGAACTGGCGGGGAGCTGTTTTTT. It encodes CASSPTGRTGGELFF.

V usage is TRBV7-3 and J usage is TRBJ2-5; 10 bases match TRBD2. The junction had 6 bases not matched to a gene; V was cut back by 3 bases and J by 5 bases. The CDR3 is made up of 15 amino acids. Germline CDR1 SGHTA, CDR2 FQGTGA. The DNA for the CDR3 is TGTGCCAGCAGCTTGGGGCTAGCGGGAGTGGAGACCCAGTACTTC. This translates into CASSLGLAGVETQYF.